Below are 22 T cell receptor beta chains sequenced from a single sample in a study of regulatory T cells in long-lasting Graves disease. Time point given: newly diagnosed GD, antithyroid drugs for less than 3 months. Preparation of the TCR library used RNA extracted from PBMCs. Arm-PCR of CDR3 regions and iRepertoire HTBI primers were the basis on which TCR beta libraries were built. In TCRdb, the multiplex PCR reads were re-called with MiXCR into one record per CDR3 protein. The sample shows a few hundred thousand distinct CDR3 sequences, about a sixth of them seen only once. These data also formed part of another study, on T cells in Graves' hyperthyroidism and ophthalmopathy.

Specimen: peripheral blood mononuclear cells (PBMCs), collected at new diagnosis, from a patient treated with antithyroid drugs. Every receptor here comes from a man in his forties with Graves disease.

This clonotype was seen more than once but under ten times. The rearrangement joins TRBV7-7 to TRBJ1-5; 8 nucleotides line up with TRBD1. The length of the CDR3 is 20 residues. Germline values: CDR1 SSHAT, CDR2 FNYEAQ (reference sequence). The junction had 18 bases not matched to a gene; V was cut back by 5 bases and J by 0 bases. CDR3 in amino acids: CASSQDHRGSMLASNQPQHF. The CDR3 DNA reads TGTGCCAGCAGCCAAGACCACAGGGGGAGTATGCTGGCTAGCAATCAGCCCCAGCATTTT.

The chain recombines TRBV5-1 with TRBJ2-5, with 7 nucleotides matching TRBD1. The CDR3 length is 14 residues. The germline gives CDR1 SGHRS, CDR2 YFSETQ. J lost 4 bases, V lost 3 bases, and 6 bases had no gene match. The CDR3 reads CASSSTGKGETQYF. The CDR3 DNA reads TGCGCCAGCAGCTCGACAGGGAAGGGAGAGACCCAGTACTTC.

The sample holds a few counts of this clonotype. This chain joins TRBV5-5 and TRBJ1-3; the D is unclear. Germline V CDR1 and CDR2: SGHKS, YYEKEE (reference sequence). Deletions cut 1 base from V and 2 bases from J, with 7 bases between. This CDR3 spans 14 amino acids. The CDR3 DNA sequence: TGTGCCAGCAGCTTGCGGGGAACTGGAAACACCATATATTTT. This sequence encodes CASSLRGTGNTIYF.

Regarding this clonotype: One junction end does not reproduce the germline sequence, and a read error may be involved. The chain links TRBV18 to TRBJ1-2, with D unresolved. Germline values: CDR1 KGHSH, CDR2 LQKENI. CDR3 size: 15 residues. This chain's CDR3 is CASSPPGNFNYGHTF. The DNA for the CDR3 is TGTGCCAGCTCACCACCGGGGAATTTTAACTATGGCCACACCTTC.

This clonotype appeared a few times. J is TRBJ1-1 and V is TRBV5-8; D is uncertain. V lost 0 bases and J 9 bases, leaving 21 bases between the germline ends. The CDR3 consists of 16 residues. Germline-derived CDR1 and CDR2 are SGHTS and YDEGEE. The CDR3 loop is CASSLDPRPGRAKAFF. The DNA of the CDR3 is TGTGCCAGCAGCTTGGACCCCCGCCCAGGACGCGCGAAAGCTTTCTTT.

The chain carries TRBV4-3 and TRBJ1-3; possible D gene TRBD1, 6 bases. V was trimmed by 0 bases and J by 2 bases, leaving 14 bases between them. The CDR3 contains 17 residues. The V gene's germline CDR1 is LGHNA and CDR2 YSLEER. This CDR3 reads CASSQEGLPGAGNTIYF. The DNA for the CDR3 is TGCGCCAGCAGCCAAGAAGGGCTCCCAGGGGCTGGAAACACCATATATTTT.

The rearrangement uses TRBV5-1 and TRBJ1-1; D is unclear. The CDR3 consists of 14 residues. Germline V lookup: CDR1 SGHRS, CDR2 YFSETQ. V was clipped by 2 bases and J by 5 bases, with 13 bases between them. CDR3 nucleotide sequence: TGCGCCAGCAGCTTTTCGTCAGACGGGACTGAAGCTTTCTTT. This encodes CASSFSSDGTEAFF.

This clonotype was seen more than once but under ten times. CDR3 loop: CASSLDLAGDTEAFF. Written as DNA, the CDR3 is TGCGCCAGCAGCTTGGATCTGGCTGGGGACACTGAAGCTTTCTTT. The chain recombines TRBV5-1 with TRBJ1-1; D uncertain. The CDR3 extends over 15 amino acids. V lost 0 bases to trimming and J lost 3 bases, with 12 bases between them. Germline loops: CDR1 SGHRS, CDR2 YFSETQ.

The J gene is TRBJ1-6, the V gene TRBV27; possible D gene TRBD1, 5 bases. Per the germline V gene, CDR1 is MNHEY and CDR2 is SMNVEV (reference sequence). The CDR3 is 14 amino acids. The V end was cut by 6 bases, the J end by 10 bases, with 16 bases between. CDR3 coding DNA: TGTGCCAGCAGCCCAGGGTCTGCAGGGTCACCCCTCCACTTT. Encoded protein: CASSPGSAGSPLHF.

This sequence joins TRBV19 and TRBJ2-1; 8 nucleotides agree with TRBD2. The germline gives CDR1 LNHDA, CDR2 SQIVND (reference sequence). This CDR3 comprises 16 residues. The ends lost 4 bases at V and 5 bases at J; junction bases unmatched: 10. CDR3 amino acids: CASSNLGGGRNNEQFF. CDR3 in DNA: TGTGCCAGTAGTAATCTCGGCGGGGGGCGGAACAATGAGCAGTTCTTC.

This clonotype has only a few counts. The genes are TRBV24-1 and TRBJ2-1; D remains ambiguous. Trimming removed 5 bases from V and 0 bases from J, with 10 bases in between. This CDR3 region has 15 residues. Germline V gene data show CDR1 as KGHDR and CDR2 as SFDVKD. CDR3 loop: CATSGGVSSYNEQFF. CDR3 in DNA: TGTGCCACCAGTGGTGGGGTAAGCTCCTACAATGAGCAGTTCTTC.

On this clonotype itself: A far larger clone is just one base off, so this is likely a read error. Written as DNA, the CDR3 is TGTGCCAGCAATATCCGGGCGGGACAGGGATACAATGAGCAGTTCTTC. Amino acid sequence: CASNIRAGQGYNEQFF. The V gene is TRBV18, the J gene TRBJ2-1, with TRBD1 identical over 9 bases. The CDR3 contains 16 residues. Germline-derived CDR1 and CDR2 are KGHSH and LQKENI. V lost 8 bases, J lost 4 bases, and 12 bases stayed unmatched.

This clonotype was recorded at least ten times. This chain connects TRBV10-2 to TRBJ2-5, with 7 bases fitting TRBD1. CDR3 length: 15 residues. Germline V gene lookup returns CDR1 WSHSY and CDR2 SAAADI. The V and J ends lost 2 bases and 1 base, in that order; junction bases with no gene match: 4. CDR3 nucleotides: TGCGCCAGCAGTGAGCCGGGACAGATCCAAGAGACCCAGTACTTC. This encodes CASSEPGQIQETQYF.

The rearrangement links TRBV27 to TRBJ2-4; 11 nucleotides line up with TRBD1. Per the germline V gene, CDR1 is MNHEY and CDR2 is SMNVEV (reference sequence). This CDR3 spans 18 amino acids. V gave up 6 bases and J gave up 2 bases; unmatched junction bases: 12. The CDR3 reads CASSPLTGQGGPKNIQYF. The CDR3 nucleotides are TGTGCCAGCAGCCCCCTAACGGGACAGGGGGGTCCCAAAAACATTCAGTACTTC.

With respect to this clonotype: Possible read error: a much larger clone is one base away. This sequence joins TRBV20-1 and TRBJ2-7, with 8 bases fitting TRBD1. This CDR3 is built from 13 residues. Germline CDR1 and CDR2: DFQATT and SNEGSKA (reference sequence). With 5 bases clipped from V and 8 bases from J, the junction kept 11 bases outside the gene matches. The CDR3 reads CSAWGDRGYKQYF. DNA of the CDR3: TGCAGTGCTTGGGGAGACAGGGGATACAAGCAGTACTTC.

In its sample, this clonotype was seen many times. This chain links TRBV6-5 with TRBJ1-5; possible D gene TRBD1, 5 bases. With 2 bases removed from V and 11 bases from J, the gap between germline ends came to 13 bases. The germline gives CDR1 MNHEY, CDR2 SVGAGI. This CDR3 contains 13 residues. The CDR3, as DNA: TGTGCCAGCAGTTACCGGGACCGGGGGGCCCAGCATTTT. Its translation is CASSYRDRGAQHF.

This clonotype was recorded only once. The rearrangement uses TRBV6-1 and TRBJ2-1; the match to TRBD2 covers 13 bases. With 9 bases clipped from V and 5 bases from J, the junction kept 4 bases outside the gene matches. The CDR3 has 14 residues. Per germline, CDR1 MNHNS and CDR2 SASEGT. The DNA for the CDR3 is TGTGCCAGTAAACTAGCGGGGGGGCACAATGAGCAGTTCTTC. Amino acids: CASKLAGGHNEQFF.

A few counts support this clonotype. Just one base apart from a much larger clone, this may be a read error. This chain joins TRBV20-1 and TRBJ2-7; D assignment may be TRBD1 or TRBD2 (5 bases each). The CDR3 totals 15 residues. The germline gives CDR1 DFQATT, CDR2 SNEGSKA (reference sequence). V was shortened by 1 base and J by 0 bases, with 13 bases between the two germline ends. The CDR3 DNA is TGCAGTGCTAGAGTGAGGGAGAGGGGCTCCTACGAGCAGTACTTC. This translates into CSARVRERGSYEQYF.

The chain is built from TRBV2 and TRBJ2-6; no clear D gene. Looked up from germline, CDR1 is SNHLY and CDR2 is FYNNEI. CDR3 size: 17 residues. Trimming left V 2 bases short and J 1 base short, with 12 bases between. The CDR3 DNA reads as TGTGCCAGCAGTGAATTCACACTTCTGTCTGGGGCCAACGTCCTGACTTTC. It translates to CASSEFTLLSGANVLTF.

This clonotype came up many times. The gene calls are TRBV20-1 and TRBJ1-6; 9 nucleotides match TRBD1. Germline CDR1 reads DFQATT; CDR2 reads SNEGSKA (reference sequence). The CDR3 is 13 amino acids. V shed 4 bases and J 7 bases; nucleotides not matched to a gene: 2. CDR3 bases: TGCAGTGCTACCGGGACAGGGAATTCACCCCTCCACTTT. Its protein is CSATGTGNSPLHF.

The rearrangement links TRBV28 to TRBJ1-3; a possible D gene is TRBD1 (5 bases). The V gene's germline CDR1 is MDHEN and CDR2 SYDVKM. The CDR3 has 17 amino acids. Trimming took off 6 bases at V and 0 bases at J, with 18 bases between the two ends. The CDR3 protein is CASSLLGTIFSGNTIYF. CDR3 nucleotides: TGTGCCAGCAGCCTACTCGGGACGATCTTCTCTGGAAACACCATATATTTT.

This clonotype occurred a few times. This chain uses TRBV10-3 with TRBJ2-1; 12 bases fit TRBD2. Losses at the gene ends were 10 bases for V and 2 bases for J; bases not matched to a gene: 9. CDR1 is ENHRY and CDR2 is SYGVKD in the germline V gene. CDR3 length: 16 amino acids. CDR3 sequence reads: CATTSSGGAAYNEQFF. For the CDR3, the DNA is TGTGCCACCACTTCTAGCGGGGGGGCAGCCTACAATGAGCAGTTCTTC.